This T cell receptor beta chain was captured by sequencing in a study of cytomegalovirus exposure and HLA in healthy donors. Points from the study as a whole: Of the V segments, some could not be distinguished, including TRBV6-2 and TRBV6-3, and were excluded. It was shown in a later analysis that HLA-associated TCR beta chains were more clonally expanded than other, equally common chains.

Details on this clone: Its antigen is still unknown.

Primers: 60 Vbeta forward and 13 Jbeta reverse. Using immunoSEQ multiplex PCR, the repertoire was profiled, and TCRdb retains in-frame clones only, with some absent. This sample's clone table lists roughly 110,000 clones. Germline V gene sequence: CDR1 SSHAT, CDR2 FNYEAQ (reference sequence). The CDR3 covers 16 residues. Losses at the gene ends were 2 bases for V and 3 bases for J; bases not matched to a gene: 8. This chain uses TRBV7-7 with TRBJ1-1; 8 nucleotides match TRBD1. This clonotype originated in a man in his thirties or forties in good health and CMV-seronegative. Sequencing used PBMCs. This CDR3 is CASSLPPLQGDTEAFF. The DNA of the CDR3 is TGTGCCAGCAGCTTACCCCCCTTACAGGGGGACACTGAAGCTTTCTTT.